This TCR beta chain was recovered during a study of T-cell memory formation after mild COVID-19. Study information: TCR clusters mostly belonged to single donors. General study points: Later expanders leaned CD4+, whereas clones that contracted between day 15 and 85 were balanced CD4/CD8. The pre-infection memory compartment contained some responding clones, suggesting cross-reactive memory joined.

There are 16 residues in the CDR3. Looked up from germline, CDR1 is KGHDR and CDR2 is SFDVKD. The J segment lost 6 bases and the V segment lost 6 bases, leaving 11 bases of the junction unmatched. TCR alpha and TCR beta cDNA libraries carrying sample barcodes and UMIs were produced by 5'RACE using constant-segment primers. One entry per CDR3 protein results from TCRdb running MiXCR on the 5' RACE reads. The repertoire holds 470,000 or so distinct CDR3 sequences, with 15% to 20% as singletons. A word on this clonotype: What it binds is not known.

This TCR was recovered from an adult woman who had mild COVID-19 (a few samples of this study predate the infection). Cell type and time point are not known. The source material was PBMCs or a T cell subset sorted from them (not recorded which). The chain recombines TRBV24-1 with TRBJ2-2; the match to TRBD1 covers 8 bases. The CDR3 nucleotides are TGTGCCACCAGTCGGCCAGGGGGCGGAACTGCCGGGGAGCTGTTTTTT. Amino acid sequence: CATSRPGGGTAGELFF.